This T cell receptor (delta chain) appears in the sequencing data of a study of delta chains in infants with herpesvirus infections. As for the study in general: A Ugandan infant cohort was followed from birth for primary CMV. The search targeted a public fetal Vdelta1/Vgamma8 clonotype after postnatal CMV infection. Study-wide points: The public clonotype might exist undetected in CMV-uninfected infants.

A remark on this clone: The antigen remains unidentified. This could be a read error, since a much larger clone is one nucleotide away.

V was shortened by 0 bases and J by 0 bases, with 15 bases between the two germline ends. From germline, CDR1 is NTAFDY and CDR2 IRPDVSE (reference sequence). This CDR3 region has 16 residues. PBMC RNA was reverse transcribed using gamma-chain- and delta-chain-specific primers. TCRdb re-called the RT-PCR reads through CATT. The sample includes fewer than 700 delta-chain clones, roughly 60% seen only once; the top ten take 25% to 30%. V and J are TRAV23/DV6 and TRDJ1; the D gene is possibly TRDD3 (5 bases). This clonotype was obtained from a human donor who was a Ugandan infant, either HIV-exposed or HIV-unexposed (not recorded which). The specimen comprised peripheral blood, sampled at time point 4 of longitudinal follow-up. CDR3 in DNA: TGTGCAGCAAGCACACCTGGGCTGACGTACACCGATAAACTCATCTTT. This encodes CAASTPGLTYTDKLIF.